Listed below are T cell receptor beta chains from one sample, sequenced in a study of human T cells and chemical hapten exposure. One entry per CDR3 protein, called by TCRdb with MiXCR from the RACE reads. The sample contains under 130,000 distinct CDR3 sequences, less than 35% of which appear only once. The sample was whole blood, taken in connection with sensitization to the hapten diphenylcyclopropenone (DPC). The receptors come from a man aged 35 to 55 with alopecia areata. Some clones in this sample may be carry-over from other donors' samples. CDR3s include the opening cysteine and the closing phenylalanine or tryptophan. The D gene is left open where the match is weak. Only part of the rows carry a size: once, few, many, or a class if the clone is expanded.

v_gene	j_gene	d_gene	abundance	CDR3nt	CDR3aa
TRBV20-1	TRBJ2-7	TRBD1	few	TGCAGTACCAAACCGCCGGGACAGGGGTACAAGGAGCAGTACTTC	CSTKPPGQGYKEQYF
TRBV5-1	TRBJ2-3	TRBD1	-	TGCGCCAGCAGCTTGGCCTCCGGGACAGGGGCCACAGATACGCAGTATTTT	CASSLASGTGATDTQYF
TRBV29-1	TRBJ1-1	TRBD1	-	TGCAGCGTCGACAGGGGGCTGAACACTGAAGCTTTCTTT	CSVDRGLNTEAFF
TRBV27	TRBJ1-3	-	-	TGTGCCAGCGGATCTCCCCAGGGGCGAAGAGGAAACACCATATATTTT	CASGSPQGRRGNTIYF
TRBV9	TRBJ2-7	-	-	TGTGCCAGCAGCGTATCTCCAGGGGAGTCGGGGTACGAGCAGTACTTC	CASSVSPGESGYEQYF
TRBV6-6	TRBJ2-2	-	few	TGTGCCAGCAGAAGGGAGTTCACCGGGGAGCTGTTTTTT	CASRREFTGELFF
TRBV20-1	TRBJ2-3	-	-	TGCAGCCCATGGGGGGCGAGCACAGATACGCAGTATTTT	CSPWGASTDTQYF
TRBV7-7	TRBJ2-3	-	few	TGTGCTAGCAGCGTAGACAGAACAGATACGCAGTATTTT	CASSVDRTDTQYF
TRBV9	TRBJ2-3	TRBD2	few	TGTGCCAGCAGCAAGGGAGGGACTACAAGCACAGATACGCAGTATTTT	CASSKGGTTSTDTQYF
TRBV6-5	TRBJ2-2	TRBD2	-	TGTGCCAGCAGCCCCGGGACTAGCGGGACCGTCGGGGAGCTGTTTTTT	CASSPGTSGTVGELFF
TRBV6-1	TRBJ2-7	-	-	TGTGCCAGCACATCTAGGGGGGCCCACGCCTACGAGCAGTACTTC	CASTSRGAHAYEQYF
TRBV9	TRBJ2-3	TRBD2	few	TGTGCCAGCAGCGTGGCTAGCGGTCGCACAGATACGCAGTATTTT	CASSVASGRTDTQYF
TRBV6-5	TRBJ2-3	-	-	TGTGCCAGCGGCTATGCGGCAGATACGCAGTATTTT	CASGYAADTQYF
TRBV7-6	TRBJ2-6	-	-	TGTGCCAGCAGCCCAATGAGCTCTGGGGCCAACGTCCTGACTTTC	CASSPMSSGANVLTF
TRBV12-5	TRBJ1-1	TRBD1	few	TGTGCTAGTGGTTTTCCGGGGACAGGGGTTGGTGAAGCTTTCTTT	CASGFPGTGVGEAFF
TRBV6-5	TRBJ1-2	-	few	TGTGCCAGCAGTTCCCCCCTCCTCGGACATCGGGGGGGCTATGGCTACACCTTC	CASSSPLLGHRGGYGYTF
TRBV20-1	TRBJ2-3	-	-	TGCAGTGCTAGAGTTGTCGTCTCTAGCACAGATACGCAGTATTTT	CSARVVVSSTDTQYF
TRBV20-1	TRBJ2-1	-	few	TGCAGTGCTAGAACTATAGCCAGGACCGTAACGAGGGAGCAGTTCTTC	CSARTIARTVTREQFF
TRBV5-6	TRBJ2-7	-	-	TGTGCCAGCAGCTTGCTTTCGGAGCACGAGCAGTACTTC	CASSLLSEHEQYF
TRBV20-1	TRBJ2-7	TRBD2	-	TGCAGTGCTAGAGCACAGACTAGCGGGTACGAGCAGTACTTC	CSARAQTSGYEQYF
TRBV24-1	TRBJ1-3	TRBD1	few	TGTGCCACCAGTGATCCGGGACAGGGAGGAAACACCATATATTTT	CATSDPGQGGNTIYF
TRBV20-1	TRBJ1-6	-	few	TGCAGTGCGGGTCGGAGTAATTCACCCCTCCACTTT	CSAGRSNSPLHF
TRBV3-1	TRBJ2-1	-	few	TGTGCCAGCAGCCAAGCGGGGGCGCGGGGCTACAATGAGCAGTTCTTC	CASSQAGARGYNEQFF
TRBV18	TRBJ1-1	-	few	TGTGCCAGCTCACCACTGAGGGACACTGAAGCTTTCTTT	CASSPLRDTEAFF
TRBV12-3/TRBV12-4	TRBJ1-1	TRBD1	few	TGTGCCAGCAGTTTAGAAGATGGGACAGGGGGCAGAAGGACTGAAGCTTTCTTT	CASSLEDGTGGRRTEAFF
TRBV5-1	TRBJ2-3	TRBD2	many	TGCGCCAGCAGCTTGGGACTAGCAGGGAGGACGACGCAGTATTTT	CASSLGLAGRTTQYF
TRBV20-1	TRBJ2-5	-	-	TGCAGTGCTAGTCCTGGGGGATCCCAAGAGACCCAGTACTTC	CSASPGGSQETQYF
TRBV9	TRBJ2-5	-	-	TGTGCCAGCAGCGTAGGTCAAGGCCAAGAGACCCAGTACTTC	CASSVGQGQETQYF
TRBV30	TRBJ1-2	TRBD1	few	TGTGCCTGGAGGATGACAGGGCTGGCTATGAGCTACACCTTC	CAWRMTGLAMSYTF
TRBV10-3	TRBJ1-2	-	few	TGTGCCATCAGTGAGCCAACCGGAGCAGGGTTTTATGGCTACACCTTC	CAISEPTGAGFYGYTF
TRBV28	TRBJ1-5	TRBD1	few	TGTGCCAGCAGTTTGGGGGACAGGGCCAATCAGCCCCAGCATTTT	CASSLGDRANQPQHF
TRBV24-1	TRBJ2-2	-	-	TGTGCCACCAGTGGCAGTACGAACACCGGGGAGCTGTTTTTT	CATSGSTNTGELFF
TRBV5-6	TRBJ1-3	-	-	TGTGCCAGCAGCTTGATGTCAGGGTCGAAGTCCGGAAACACCATATATTTT	CASSLMSGSKSGNTIYF
TRBV18	TRBJ2-1	TRBD2	-	TGTGCCAGCTCACCACCAACCGGTCCTAGCGGGAGCTCCTACAATGAGCAGTTCTTC	CASSPPTGPSGSSYNEQFF
TRBV6-2/TRBV6-3	TRBJ2-1	TRBD1	-	TGTGCCAGCAGTTACCGGGACAGGGGCGGGGAGCAGTTCTTC	CASSYRDRGGEQFF
TRBV7-8	TRBJ2-4	TRBD1	-	TGTGCCAGCAGCCCCTGGGACAGGGTGACCAAAAACATTCAGTACTTC	CASSPWDRVTKNIQYF
TRBV20-1	TRBJ1-5	TRBD1	-	TGCAGTGCTGGGGACAGGGTGAGTCAGCCCCAGCATTTT	CSAGDRVSQPQHF
TRBV6-6	TRBJ1-2	-	-	TGTGCCAGCAAGGATAGGAACTATGGCTACACCTTC	CASKDRNYGYTF
TRBV9	TRBJ2-3	-	few	TGTGCCAGCAGCGTATTAGACAGGGGTAGCGGGTACTCCACAGATACGCAGTATTTT	CASSVLDRGSGYSTDTQYF
TRBV24-1	TRBJ2-1	-	few	TGTGCCACCAGTGACTTGCGACTATCTTATGAGCAGTTCTTC	CATSDLRLSYEQFF
TRBV20-1	TRBJ2-3	-	-	TGCAGTGCTAGAAGAGGGGGATACACAGATACGCAGTATTTT	CSARRGGYTDTQYF
TRBV5-1	TRBJ2-3	-	-	TGCGCCAGCAGCTTGGGGGACCGAGGGCCCACAGATACGCAGTATTTT	CASSLGDRGPTDTQYF
TRBV20-1	TRBJ2-3	-	few	TGCAGTGCTAGAGTAGCTCTCGGAGGAGATACGCAGTATTTT	CSARVALGGDTQYF
TRBV6-2/TRBV6-3	TRBJ2-1	-	-	TGTGCCAGCAGTTACGAGGGTAGCGGTAGAAGGGATGAGCAGTTCTTC	CASSYEGSGRRDEQFF
TRBV30	TRBJ1-2	-	-	TGTGCCTGGATGGGGAGGGAAATGGGCGGCTACACCTTC	CAWMGREMGGYTF
TRBV7-2	TRBJ2-5	-	many	TGTGCCAGCAGCTTAAGGAGGGGCTCGGAGACCCAGTACTTC	CASSLRRGSETQYF
TRBV21-1	TRBJ2-3	-	-	TGTGCCAGCAGCAAAAACCCGGGGGCTAGGACAGATACGCAGTATTTT	CASSKNPGARTDTQYF
TRBV5-1	TRBJ2-3	-	-	TGCGCCAGCAGCTTGGTTAGCGATCGCACAGATACGCAGTATTTT	CASSLVSDRTDTQYF
TRBV3-1	TRBJ1-1	-	-	TGTGCCAGCCAAAGGAACACTGAAGCTTTCTTT	CASQRNTEAFF
TRBV5-1	TRBJ2-5	TRBD2	-	TGCGCCAGCAGCGAACTAGCGACCCAAGAGACCCAGTACTTC	CASSELATQETQYF
TRBV2	TRBJ2-3	TRBD2	-	TGTGCCAGCAGCGGGGGACTAGCGGGAGAGTTAGGAGATACGCAGTATTTT	CASSGGLAGELGDTQYF
TRBV7-9	TRBJ2-7	-	few	TGTGCCAGCAGCGGAGGACAGTTCTACGAGCAGTACTTC	CASSGGQFYEQYF
TRBV20-1	TRBJ2-3	TRBD2	-	TGCAGTGCTAGAGGGGACCTACCCTCACGTGGCGGGAGCCTCACAGATACGCAGTATTTT	CSARGDLPSRGGSLTDTQYF